A single T cell receptor beta chain is shown here with its context. What it recognizes is unknown. The CDR3 runs to 13 residues. Germline lookup yields CDR1 SGHNT and CDR2 YYREEE (reference sequence). TCRdb re-called the 5' RACE reads and catalogs CDR3 proteins one per entry, DNA excluded. This sample's table has about 380,000 distinct CDR3 sequences. This entry is derived from a study of T cells expressing NK-cell markers. General study findings and limits: In a few donors, dominant clonotypes made up roughly 28.3-65% of CD3+CD56-NKG2C+ cells.

This TCR came from a man aged 18 to 69 in good health. The rearrangement joins TRBV5-4 to TRBJ2-1; TCRdb's D call, TRBD1, is unchecked because there is no DNA. Material: blood T cells: a sorted CD56 or NKG2C T cell subset, CD4+ or CD8+ T cells, or bulk PBMC T cells (not recorded which). The CDR3 spells CASSKGGGDEQFF.